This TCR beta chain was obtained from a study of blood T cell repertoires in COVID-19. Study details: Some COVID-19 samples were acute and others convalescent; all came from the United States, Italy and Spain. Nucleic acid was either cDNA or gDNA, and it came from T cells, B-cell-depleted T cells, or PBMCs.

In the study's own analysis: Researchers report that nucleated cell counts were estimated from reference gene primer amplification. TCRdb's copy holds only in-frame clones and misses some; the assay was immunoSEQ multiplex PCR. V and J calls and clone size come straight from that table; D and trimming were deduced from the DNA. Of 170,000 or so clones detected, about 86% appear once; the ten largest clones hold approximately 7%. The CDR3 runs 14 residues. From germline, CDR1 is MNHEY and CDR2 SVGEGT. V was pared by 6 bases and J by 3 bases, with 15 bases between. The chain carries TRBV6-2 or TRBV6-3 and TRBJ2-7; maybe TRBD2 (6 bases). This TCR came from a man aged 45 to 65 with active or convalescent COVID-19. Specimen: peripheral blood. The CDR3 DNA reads TGTGCCAGCAGCTCCACGGACTACTACTACGAGCAGTACTTC. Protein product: CASSSTDYYYEQYF.